What follows is one TCR beta chain and its context. The data derive from a study of T cells in Graves' hyperthyroidism and ophthalmopathy. Amplified TCR beta CDR3 regions derived from RNA transcripts. The TCR CDR3 first-round RT-PCR relied on the HTBI primer set. MiXCR was run by TCRdb on the multiplex PCR reads, yielding one entry per CDR3 protein. The sample carries fewer than 750,000 distinct CDR3 sequences, over 12% recorded once. Each ophthalmopathy patient scored at least 3 on the Clinical Activity Score and at least 4 on NOSPECS grade, with duration under 3 months. Uncontrolled infection, other autoimmune disease, pregnancy or lactation disqualified patients from enrolment. Source material: blood. This sequence originates from a middle-aged woman with Graves' ophthalmopathy.

CDR3 loop: CASTATSRFETQYF. CDR3 in DNA: TGTGCCAGCACAGCGACTAGCCGATTTGAGACCCAGTACTTC. The chain has TRBV6-1 and TRBJ2-5, with 7 bases matching TRBD2. This CDR3 is built from 14 residues. The germline CDR1 and CDR2 sequences are MNHNS and SASEGT. Trimming removed 7 bases from V and 5 bases from J; junction bases left unmatched: 10.